This TCR beta chain originates from a study of blood T cell repertoires in COVID-19. Per the original methods: Reference gene primers were amplified, and this amplification served to estimate nucleated cell counts. TCRdb keeps only in-frame clones here, not all; method: immunoSEQ multiplex PCR. V and J calls plus clone size are reproduced from that table; the DNA served to infer D and trimming. The table has 390,000 or so clones, around nine tenths seen once. The CDR3 spans 14 residues. The germline gives CDR1 MNHEY, CDR2 SMNVEV (reference sequence). The V end lost 8 bases, the J end lost 3 bases, and 16 bases lay between the germline ends.

Source material: PBMCs or T cells enriched from blood (not recorded which). The clonotype was recovered from a woman aged 45-59 years who had recovered from COVID-19. V gene TRBV27 combines with J gene TRBJ2-5; D may be TRBD1 (5 bases). CDR3 nucleotide sequence: TGTGCCAGCGCCAAGGGGTATACCAAAGAGACCCAGTACTTC. Its translation: CASAKGYTKETQYF.